The 29 T cell receptor beta chains below were found in one sample sequenced in a study of blood T cell repertoires in COVID-19. Profiling relied on immunoSEQ multiplex PCR, and the TCRdb table lists in-frame clones only, not all of them. Among about 270,000 clones listed, about nine tenths were seen once. Sequenced material: PBMCs or T cells enriched from blood (not recorded which). These receptors were taken from a woman under 40 with acute COVID-19.

V is TRBV18 and J is TRBJ2-1; D is undetermined. V was shortened by 0 bases and J by 10 bases, with 10 bases between the two germline ends. The CDR3 has 13 amino acids. The germline V gene has CDR1 KGHSH and CDR2 LQKENI. CDR3 sequence: CASSPPGPGEQFF. Written as DNA, the CDR3 is TGTGCCAGCTCACCACCAGGCCCCGGGGAGCAGTTCTTC.

The CDR3 DNA sequence: TGCGCCAGCAGGTTATTAGCCGCAACTAATGAAAAACTGTTTTTT. This sequence encodes CASRLLAATNEKLFF. The chain recombines TRBV5-1 with TRBJ1-4; no clear D gene. This CDR3 is built from 15 residues. With 5 bases removed from V and 0 bases from J, the gap between germline ends came to 11 bases. CDR1 is SGHRS and CDR2 is YFSETQ in the germline V gene.

The chain employs TRBV7-6 and TRBJ2-1, with 7 nucleotides matching TRBD1. Losses at the gene ends were 5 bases for V and 1 base for J; bases not matched to a gene: 5. CDR3 size: 15 residues. In germline, CDR1 is SGHVS, CDR2 FNYEAQ. The chain's CDR3 is CASSTQGWSYNEQFF. DNA for the CDR3: TGTGCCAGCAGCACACAGGGGTGGTCCTACAATGAGCAGTTCTTC. Full variable domain (rest looked up from reference TRBV7-6 and TRBJ2-1): GAGVSQSPRYKVTKRGQDVALRCDPISGHVSLYWYRQALGQGPEFLTYFNYEAQQDKSGLPNDRFSAERPEGSISTLTIQRTEQRDSAMYRCASSTQGWSYNEQFFGPGTRLTVL.

The chain uses TRBV28 and TRBJ2-1; TRBD2 matches at 7 bases. V shed 6 bases, J shed 0 bases, and the junction held 8 bases outside the gene matches. Germline CDR1 and CDR2: MDHEN and SYDVKM. The CDR3 spans 16 residues. The CDR3: CASSGAKRDSYNEQFF. The CDR3 region has the DNA TGTGCCAGCAGCGGCGCGAAGCGGGACTCCTACAATGAGCAGTTCTTC.

The chain uses TRBV30 and TRBJ2-3; D perhaps matches TRBD2 (6 bases). CDR3 length equals 11 residues. Per germline, CDR1 GTSNPN and CDR2 SVGIG (reference sequence). V was clipped by 3 bases and J by 10 bases, with 11 bases between them. CDR3 region: CAWRREVAQYF. The DNA for the CDR3 is TGTGCCTGGAGAAGGGAGGTTGCGCAGTATTTT.

This rearrangement joins TRBV4-1 to TRBJ2-7; D gene unclear. Trimming pared 0 bases from V and 5 bases from J, leaving 11 bases between. CDR3 length: 14 amino acids. Germline assignment: CDR1 MGHRA and CDR2 YSYEKL. CDR3 in amino acids: CASSQEPLSHEQYF. CDR3 nucleotides: TGCGCCAGCAGCCAAGAGCCCCTCAGTCACGAGCAGTACTTC.

The chain couples TRBV13 to TRBJ2-2; 9 positions agree with TRBD1. With 5 bases clipped from V and 2 bases from J, the junction kept 6 bases outside the gene matches. The CDR3 extends over 16 amino acids. Per germline, CDR1 PRHDT and CDR2 FYEKMQ (reference sequence). The CDR3 region is CASSQPGQGNTGELFF. The CDR3 nucleotides are TGTGCCAGCAGCCAACCGGGACAGGGCAACACCGGGGAGCTGTTTTTT.

The V gene is TRBV2, the J gene TRBJ2-7; D is perhaps TRBD2 (5 bases). Germline CDR1 is SNHLY and CDR2 is FYNNEI. CDR3 length: 16 amino acids. Trimming left V 1 base short and J 3 bases short, with 16 bases between. The CDR3, as DNA: TGTGCCAGCAGTGAAGGGCGGCCCCGAGACTACTACGAGCAGTACTTC. Protein product: CASSEGRPRDYYEQYF. Looking up the rest from reference TRBV2 and TRBJ2-7 gives the full variable domain: EPEVTQTPSHQVTQMGQEVILRCVPISNHLYFYWYRQILGQKVEFLVSFYNNEISEKSEIFDDQFSVERPDGSNFTLKIRSTKLEDSAMYFCASSEGRPRDYYEQYFGPGTRLTVT.

Only one count was recorded for this clone. Compared with germline, one end of the junction differs, possibly owing to a read error. The rearrangement uses TRBV7-7 and TRBJ2-1; tentatively, D is TRBD1 (5 bases). The germline V gene encodes CDR1 SSHAT and CDR2 FNYEAQ (reference sequence). CDR3 length: 13 amino acids. The CDR3: CASSSSPDTEQFF. In nucleotides, the CDR3 is TGTGCTAGCAGCTCCTCACCGGACACGGAGCAGTTCTTC.

This clone occurred a few times. This sequence joins TRBV4-2 and TRBJ2-6; weak D call: TRBD2 (5 bases). CDR3 length equals 17 residues. CDR1 LGHNA and CDR2 YNFKEQ come from the germline V gene. Trimming removed 0 bases from V and 0 bases from J, with 9 bases in between. CDR3 DNA: TGTGCCAGCAGCCAAGATGGAGGTAACTCTGGGGCCAACGTCCTGACTTTC. As protein: CASSQDGGNSGANVLTF.

The chain is built from TRBV5-8 and TRBJ1-3, with TRBD1 identical over 9 bases. The CDR3 runs 17 residues. V dropped 4 bases and J dropped 2; count of bases not matched to a gene: 10. Per the germline V gene, CDR1 is SGHTS and CDR2 is YDEGEE. The DNA for the CDR3 is TGTGCCAGCAGCCCTAGGGACAGGGACAGGGCTGGAAACACCATATATTTT. The encoded protein is CASSPRDRDRAGNTIYF.

V is TRBV3-1 (or the pseudogene TRBV3-2) and J is TRBJ1-5; D unresolved. The germline gives CDR1 LGHDT, CDR2 YNNKEL (reference sequence). The CDR3 spans 13 residues. V was pared by 5 bases and J by 0 bases, with 5 bases between. CDR3 amino acids: CASSFYSNQPQHF. The CDR3 bases are TGTGCCAGCAGCTTTTATAGCAATCAGCCCCAGCATTTT.

This clone was seen once. The chain links TRBV27 to TRBJ2-1; perhaps TRBD1 as D (6 bases). CDR1 is MNHEY, CDR2 SMNVEV, per germline (reference sequence). Deletions cut 6 bases from V and 14 bases from J, with 17 bases between. The CDR3 extends over 12 amino acids. The CDR3 loop reads CASRSPLGGEFF. CDR3 coding DNA: TGTGCCAGCAGATCCCCCTTAGGGGGAGAGTTCTTC.

The V call is TRBV15, the J call TRBJ2-1, with a weak D call TRBD2 (6 bases). The CDR3 totals 17 residues. Trimming took off 5 bases at V and 7 bases at J, with 24 bases between the two ends. From germline, CDR1 is LNHNV and CDR2 YYDKDF (reference sequence). The CDR3: CATSRPNAGSPGNEQFF. Here the CDR3 DNA reads TGTGCCACCAGCCGGCCCAATGCGGGATCGCCCGGGAATGAGCAGTTCTTC.

The genes are TRBV3-1 (or the pseudogene TRBV3-2) and TRBJ1-2; D is perhaps TRBD1 (6 bases). Germline lookup yields CDR1 LGHDT and CDR2 YNNKEL (reference sequence). Trimming removed 1 base from V and 2 bases from J, with 8 bases in between. CDR3 size: 14 residues. CDR3 sequence: CASSQGQENYGYTF. In DNA form, the CDR3 reads TGTGCCAGCAGCCAAGGACAGGAGAACTATGGCTACACCTTC.

The rearrangement joins TRBV7-6 to TRBJ2-7; 7 bases align to TRBD2. The germline V gene has CDR1 SGHVS and CDR2 FNYEAQ. V was pared by 7 bases and J by 2 bases, with 8 bases of the junction left unmatched. The CDR3 is 14 amino acids. DNA for the CDR3: TGTGCCAGCACCCCAAGCGGGGAACCCTACGAGCAGTACTTC. Its translation: CASTPSGEPYEQYF.

The chain recombines TRBV6-1 with TRBJ1-5; D ambiguous. V dropped 3 bases and J dropped 6 bases, with 9 bases sitting between them. The length of the CDR3 is 13 residues. In germline, CDR1 is MNHNS, CDR2 SASEGT. The CDR3 here is CASSERQTQPQHF. CDR3 in DNA: TGTGCCAGCAGTGAGCGGCAAACTCAGCCCCAGCATTTT.

V gene TRBV4-1 combines with J gene TRBJ2-1, with a tentative D call TRBD2 (5 bases). V gave up 0 bases and J gave up 3 bases, with 12 bases separating them. The CDR3 is 16 residues long. Germline CDR1 and CDR2: MGHRA and YSYEKL. The chain's CDR3 is CASSQEDLGSYNEQFF. CDR3 coding DNA: TGCGCCAGCAGCCAAGAGGACTTGGGGAGCTACAATGAGCAGTTCTTC.

The CDR3 DNA reads as TGTGCCACGAAACAGGGGAATATCTTGTCCAATGAGCAGTTCTTC. Amino acid sequence: CATKQGNILSNEQFF. V usage is TRBV2 and J usage is TRBJ2-1, with 7 bases matching TRBD1. The CDR3 has 15 residues. J gave up 6 bases and V 10 bases, and 15 bases lay outside the gene matches. In germline, CDR1 is SNHLY, CDR2 FYNNEI.

CDR3 sequence: CASSQDRAGGTGELFF. CDR3 DNA: TGCGCCAGCAGCCAAGATCGGGCAGGGGGCACCGGGGAGCTGTTTTTT. V gene TRBV4-1 combines with J gene TRBJ2-2; 7 bases line up with TRBD1. CDR3 length: 16 residues. The germline V gene has CDR1 MGHRA and CDR2 YSYEKL. V was pared by 0 bases and J by 4 bases, with 5 bases of the junction left unmatched.

The genes are TRBV5-5 and TRBJ1-5, with D perhaps TRBD1 (5 bases). V gave up 0 bases and J gave up 0 bases, with 7 bases separating them. Germline CDR1 is SGHKS and CDR2 is YYEKEE (reference sequence). CDR3 length: 15 amino acids. The CDR3 reads CASSLEGDSNQPQHF. Here the CDR3 DNA reads TGTGCCAGCAGCTTGGAAGGGGATAGCAATCAGCCCCAGCATTTT.

The rearrangement joins TRBV7-2 to TRBJ2-3; tentatively, D is TRBD2 (6 bases). The CDR3 has 19 residues. Germline V lookup: CDR1 SGHTA, CDR2 FQGNSA. The V end lost 2 bases, the J end lost 1 base, and 22 bases lay between the germline ends. As DNA, the CDR3 is TGTGCCAGCAGCTTAAGTCCCACTATCGGGAGTTACCGCACAGATACGCAGTATTTT. Protein sequence: CASSLSPTIGSYRTDTQYF. Using reference TRBV7-2 and TRBJ2-3 for the parts outside the CDR3, the full variable domain is GAGVSQSPSNKVTEKGKDVELRCDPISGHTALYWYRQSLGQGLEFLIYFQGNSAPDKSGLPSDRFSAERTGGSVSTLTIQRTQQEDSAVYLCASSLSPTIGSYRTDTQYFGPGTRLTVL.

The J gene is TRBJ1-4, the V gene TRBV27; 11 bases align to TRBD1. CDR3 length: 20 residues. The junction had 14 bases not matched to a gene; V was cut back by 3 bases and J by 2 bases. CDR1 is MNHEY, CDR2 SMNVEV, per germline (reference sequence). In DNA, the CDR3 is TGTGCCAGCAGTTTGGACTCCGGACAGGGGGCAAATTGGACTAATGAAAAACTGTTTTTT. Translated: CASSLDSGQGANWTNEKLFF.

This rearrangement joins TRBV7-9 to TRBJ1-5; D remains unclear. From germline, CDR1 is SEHNR and CDR2 FQNEAQ (reference sequence). The CDR3 spans 16 residues. Trimming pared 3 bases from V and 0 bases from J, leaving 12 bases between. The CDR3 nucleotides read TGTGCCAGCAGCTTCGCCGACAATTATAGCAATCAGCCCCAGCATTTT. It specifies CASSFADNYSNQPQHF.

CDR3 DNA: TGTGCCAGCAGTTTTAAGGACAGGGGGACAGATACGCAGTATTTT. It encodes CASSFKDRGTDTQYF. The rearrangement links TRBV27 to TRBJ2-3; 10 bases are shared with TRBD1. The CDR3 is 15 residues long. V lost 3 bases to trimming and J lost 3 bases; unmatched junction nucleotides: 3. CDR1 is MNHEY and CDR2 is SMNVEV in the germline V gene (reference sequence).

The chain uses TRBV29-1 and TRBJ2-2; 7 bases are a match to TRBD1. Germline CDR1 SQVTM, CDR2 ANQGSEA. CDR3 length: 13 residues. V lost 6 bases to trimming and J lost 1 base; unmatched junction nucleotides: 2. CDR3 sequence reads: CSVGTVNTGELFF. The DNA for the CDR3 is TGCAGCGTGGGGACAGTGAACACCGGGGAGCTGTTTTTT.

V gene TRBV5-4 combines with J gene TRBJ1-2, with TRBD1 matching over 12 bases. The CDR3 is 16 amino acids. Germline-derived CDR1 and CDR2 are SGHNT and YYREEE (reference sequence). J was trimmed by 5 bases and V by 3 bases; bases with no gene match: 8. The CDR3 nucleotides read TGTGCCAGCAGCTGGGGACAGGGGGCGCTCCTTTATGGCTACACCTTC. The encoded protein is CASSWGQGALLYGYTF.

The chain links TRBV18 to TRBJ1-2, with no clear D. The CDR3 consists of 14 residues. The V end was cut by 4 bases, the J end by 7 bases, with 16 bases between. The germline V gene has CDR1 KGHSH and CDR2 LQKENI. DNA of the CDR3: TGTGCCAGCTCACTACCGGAGGGTCTCAGTGGCTACACCTTC. Its protein is CASSLPEGLSGYTF.

J is TRBJ2-7 and V is TRBV4-1, with D unclear. Germline CDR1 MGHRA, CDR2 YSYEKL. V lost 3 bases to trimming and J lost 0 bases, with 12 bases between them. The length of the CDR3 is 15 residues. The CDR3 region has the DNA TGCGCCAGCAGCCAGGCAGGCGACGTCTCCTACGAGCAGTACTTC. Its protein is CASSQAGDVSYEQYF.